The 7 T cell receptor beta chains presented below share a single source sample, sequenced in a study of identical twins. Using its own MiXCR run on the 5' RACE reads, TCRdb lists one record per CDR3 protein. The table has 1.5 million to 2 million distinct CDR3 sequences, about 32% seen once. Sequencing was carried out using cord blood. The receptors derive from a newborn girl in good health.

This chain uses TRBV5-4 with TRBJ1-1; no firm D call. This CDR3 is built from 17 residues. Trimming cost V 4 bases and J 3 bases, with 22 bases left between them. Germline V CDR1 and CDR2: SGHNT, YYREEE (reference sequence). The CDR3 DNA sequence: TGTGCCAGCAGCCCGCCCCTGAGAGGGCGGGTGGACACTGAAGCTTTCTTT. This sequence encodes CASSPPLRGRVDTEAFF.

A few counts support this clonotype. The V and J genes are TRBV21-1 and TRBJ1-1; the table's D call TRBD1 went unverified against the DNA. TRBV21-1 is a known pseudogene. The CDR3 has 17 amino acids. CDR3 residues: CASSKGRDREGGTEAFF. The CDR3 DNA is TGTGCCAGCAGCAAAGGGAGGGACAGGGAAGGAGGCACTGAAGCTTTCTTT.

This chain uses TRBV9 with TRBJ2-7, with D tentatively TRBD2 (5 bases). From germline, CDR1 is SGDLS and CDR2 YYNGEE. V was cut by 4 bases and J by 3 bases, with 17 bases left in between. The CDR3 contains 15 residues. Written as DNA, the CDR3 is TGTGCCAGCAGCCCCGGGGTGGTTGACGGCTACGAGCAGTACTTC. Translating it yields CASSPGVVDGYEQYF. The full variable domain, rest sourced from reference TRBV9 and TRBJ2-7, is DSGVTQTPKHLITATGQRVTLRCSPRSGDLSVYWYQQSLDQGLQFLIQYYNGEERAKGNILERFSAQQFPDLHSELNLSSLELGDSALYFCASSPGVVDGYEQYFGPGTRLTVT.

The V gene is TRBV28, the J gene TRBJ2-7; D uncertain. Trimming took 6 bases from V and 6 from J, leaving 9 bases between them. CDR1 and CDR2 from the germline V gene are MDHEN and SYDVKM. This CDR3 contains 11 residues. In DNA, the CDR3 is TGTGCCAGCAGGCTTTCTCGCGAGCAGTACTTC. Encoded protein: CASRLSREQYF.

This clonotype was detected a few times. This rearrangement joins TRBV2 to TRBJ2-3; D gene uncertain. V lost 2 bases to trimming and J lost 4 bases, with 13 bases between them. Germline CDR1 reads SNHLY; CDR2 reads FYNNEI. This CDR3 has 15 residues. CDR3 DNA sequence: TGTGCCAGCAGTGAACCCCTTCCCGGGTCAGATACGCAGTATTTT. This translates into CASSEPLPGSDTQYF.

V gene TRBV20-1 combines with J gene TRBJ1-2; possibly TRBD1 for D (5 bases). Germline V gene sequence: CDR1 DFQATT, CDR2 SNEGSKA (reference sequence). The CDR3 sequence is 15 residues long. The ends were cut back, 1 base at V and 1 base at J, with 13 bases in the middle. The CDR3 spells CSARVEGYLNYGYTF. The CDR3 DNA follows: TGCAGTGCTAGAGTAGAGGGGTACCTTAACTATGGCTACACCTTC.

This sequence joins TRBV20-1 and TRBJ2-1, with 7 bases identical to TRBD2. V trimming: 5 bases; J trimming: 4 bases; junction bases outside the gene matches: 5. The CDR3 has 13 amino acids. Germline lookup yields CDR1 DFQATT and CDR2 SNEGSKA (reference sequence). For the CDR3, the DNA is TGCAGTGCTGGCGGGAGATCATACAATGAGCAGTTCTTC. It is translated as CSAGGRSYNEQFF.